This TCR beta chain stems from a study of blood T cells in healthy people across ages. Whole-study results and caveats: Among long-lived donors, naive CD4+ cells were more numerous and diversity higher than in aged donors. TCR beta diversity was tightly associated with the proportion of naive T cells.

RNA extraction gave at least 5.5 micrograms of total RNA per sample. PCR was performed a second time for roughly 7 to 12 cycles using a sample-barcoded 5' primer and a J-beta primer mix. Each cDNA molecule carried a tag from a template-switch adaptor that contained 12 random nucleotides. A single record per CDR3 protein comes from TCRdb applying MiXCR to the 5' RACE reads. The table shows 550,000 to 600,000 distinct CDR3 sequences, with 25% to 30% occurring only once. This clonotype turned up a few times. What it binds is unknown. Looked up from germline, CDR1 is SQVTM and CDR2 is ANQGSEA. Trimming took 3 bases from V and 0 from J, leaving 11 bases between them. The CDR3 length is 14 residues.

The J gene is TRBJ1-1, the V gene TRBV29-1; maybe TRBD1 (5 bases). Source material: blood. The source is a woman between 65 and 79 years old in good health. CDR3 sequence (DNA): TGCAGCGTTGAGGGGCAGCTCATGAACACTGAAGCTTTCTTT. Its protein is CSVEGQLMNTEAFF.